These 29 T cell receptor beta chains share one sample of origin, sequenced in a study of PD-1 blockade in classical Hodgkin lymphoma. Clones were sequenced by immunoSEQ multiplex PCR, and TCRdb holds only the in-frame ones, with some missing. The sample comprises 10,000 to 15,000 clones, roughly 80% of which are singletons, and 0.8% to 1% rests with the top ten. Described time point: cycle 4 day 1 (C4D1), after 6 weeks of nivolumab. All trial patients relapsed after autologous stem cell transplantation. Using magnetic negative selection, the CD4+ T cells were separated out of thawed PBMCs. The sample here was CD4+ T cells from blood, taken before the fourth cycle of nivolumab. These receptor sequences come from a human donor with classical Hodgkin lymphoma.

This rearrangement joins TRBV6-5 to TRBJ1-6, with 8 bases matching TRBD1. Germline-derived CDR1 and CDR2 are MNHEY and SVGAGI. The CDR3 has 15 amino acids. Trimming took 0 bases from V and 7 from J; bases not matched to a gene: 2. The CDR3 loop is CASSYSHRGNSPLHF. The CDR3 region has the DNA TGTGCCAGCAGTTACTCGCACAGGGGGAATTCACCCCTCCACTTT.

V and J are TRBV25-1 and TRBJ1-2; D remains unclear. Germline V gives CDR1 MGHDK, CDR2 SYGVNS. Trimming shortened V by 1 base and J by 5 bases, and 8 bases separated the two germline ends. This CDR3 has 13 residues. CDR3 region: CASSELYGYGYTF. The DNA of the CDR3 is TGTGCCAGCAGTGAATTGTATGGTTATGGCTACACCTTC.

The chain is built from TRBV6-1 and TRBJ1-5, with D uncertain. V lost 0 bases and J lost 13, with 7 bases in between. Germline V gene lookup returns CDR1 MNHNS and CDR2 SASEGT. The CDR3 contains 11 residues. The CDR3 bases are TGTGCCAGCAGTGAAGCGCGAGATCAGCATTTT. Protein product: CASSEARDQHF.

The chain combines TRBV10-3 with TRBJ1-2; D is possibly TRBD1 (6 bases). The V and J ends lost 10 bases and 4 bases respectively, with 19 bases between them. The germline CDR1 and CDR2 sequences are ENHRY and SYGVKD. The CDR3 loop spans 14 amino acids. The CDR3 sequence is CASGPQGGGYGYTF. The DNA of the CDR3 is TGTGCCAGCGGGCCCCAGGGAGGGGGCTATGGCTACACCTTC.

In the case of this clone: The junction shows a germline mismatch at one end, possibly a read error. Other DNA sequences within the sample encode an identical CDR3. This chain links TRBV7-2 with TRBJ1-1; 9 bases are a match to TRBD1. Germline assignment: CDR1 SGHTA and CDR2 FQGNSA. The length of the CDR3 is 15 residues. The chain's CDR3 is CASSPYRGQDTEAFF. The CDR3 bases are TGTGCCAGCAGCCCCTACAGGGGGCAGGACACTGAGGCTTTCTTT.

This clone is labeled medium-sized. This chain uses TRBV28 with TRBJ1-5; D possibly corresponds to TRBD1 (5 bases). Germline V gene lookup returns CDR1 MDHEN and CDR2 SYDVKM. There are 15 residues in the CDR3. V was trimmed by 2 bases and J by 0 bases, leaving 8 bases between them. Here the CDR3 reads CASSLIGDSNQPQHF. The CDR3, as DNA: TGTGCCAGCAGTTTAATAGGGGATAGCAATCAGCCCCAGCATTTT.

This chain joins TRBV7-9 and TRBJ1-2, with no clear D. The CDR3 loop spans 14 amino acids. Germline V gene lookup returns CDR1 SEHNR and CDR2 FQNEAQ (reference sequence). Trimming pared 1 base from V and 9 bases from J, leaving 15 bases between. The CDR3 protein is CASSLGQANRRYTF. The CDR3 DNA sequence: TGTGCCAGCAGCTTAGGGCAGGCCAACCGACGCTACACCTTC.

The chain joins TRBV4-1 to TRBJ2-4; D may be TRBD1 or TRBD2 (5 bases each). The CDR3 contains 17 residues. Germline V CDR1 and CDR2: MGHRA, YSYEKL. Trimming took 0 bases from V and 3 from J, leaving 15 bases between them. The CDR3 DNA follows: TGCGCCAGCAGCCAAGATGAAAGGGGAGTGGGCAAAAACATTCAGTACTTC. Translated: CASSQDERGVGKNIQYF.

V is TRBV19 and J is TRBJ1-5; D is uncertain. The CDR3 is 15 residues long. CDR1 is LNHDA and CDR2 is SQIVND in the germline V gene (reference sequence). Between the trimmed V and J ends, which lost 5 bases and 0 bases, there was a span of 11 bases. CDR3 loop: CASSGEGYSNQPQHF. The CDR3 nucleotides are TGTGCCAGTAGTGGAGAGGGATATAGCAATCAGCCCCAGCATTTT.

By sample fraction, this clone is medium-sized. The V gene is TRBV27, the J gene TRBJ2-7, with 12 bases aligning to TRBD1. There are 16 residues in the CDR3. With V trimmed by 3 bases and J by 6 bases, 9 bases remained unmatched. Germline assignment: CDR1 MNHEY and CDR2 SMNVEV (reference sequence). CDR3 sequence: CASSFRDRGRSGEQYF. The CDR3 region has the DNA TGTGCCAGCAGTTTCCGGGACAGGGGGCGCTCGGGCGAGCAGTACTTC.

The genes are TRBV29-1 and TRBJ2-3; D uncertain. CDR3 length equals 14 residues. Trimming took 3 bases from V and 0 from J, leaving 10 bases between them. CDR1 SQVTM and CDR2 ANQGSEA come from the germline V gene. DNA for the CDR3: TGCAGCGTTGAGCACCAACTTAGCACAGATACGCAGTATTTT. Its protein product is CSVEHQLSTDTQYF.

The chain uses TRBV7-6 and TRBJ1-3; TRBD1 aligns across 7 bases. The length of the CDR3 is 15 residues. Unmatched junction bases numbered 0, after V lost 1 base and J lost 0 bases. Germline loops: CDR1 SGHVS, CDR2 FNYEAQ. In nucleotides, the CDR3 is TGTGCCAGCAGCTTAGGGGACAGCTCTGGAAACACCATATATTTT. Translation: CASSLGDSSGNTIYF.

The CDR3 spells CASNAGFNTEAFF. The CDR3 DNA is TGCGCCAGCAATGCAGGGTTCAACACTGAAGCTTTCTTT. The rearrangement joins TRBV5-1 to TRBJ1-1, with D perhaps TRBD1 (5 bases). The CDR3 extends over 13 amino acids. Germline CDR1 and CDR2: SGHRS and YFSETQ. The V end was cut by 6 bases, the J end by 2 bases, with 11 bases between. The complete variable domain, with remaining parts taken from reference TRBV5-1 and TRBJ1-1, reads KAGVTQTPRYLIKTRGQQVTLSCSPISGHRSVSWYQQTPGQGLQFLFEYFSETQRNKGNFPGRFSGRQFSNSRSEMNVSTLELGDSALYLCASNAGFNTEAFFGQGTRLTVV.

The chain has TRBV18 and TRBJ2-7; no clear D. CDR1 and CDR2 (germline): KGHSH, LQKENI. The V end was cut by 6 bases, the J end by 5 bases, with 11 bases between. The CDR3 is 12 amino acids. In DNA, the CDR3 is TGTGCCAGCTCTCTACCCAGAAACGAGCAGTACTTC. This translates into CASSLPRNEQYF.

The V gene is TRBV27, the J gene TRBJ2-7; a possible D gene is TRBD2 (6 bases). The CDR3 sequence is 14 residues long. Germline V gene data show CDR1 as MNHEY and CDR2 as SMNVEV (reference sequence). Trimming took 3 bases from V and 0 from J, leaving 9 bases between them. Written as DNA, the CDR3 is TGTGCCAGCAGTTTCGGGACTTACTCCTACGAGCAGTACTTC. Its translation: CASSFGTYSYEQYF.

V and J are TRBV18 and TRBJ1-6, with D hard to call. The CDR3 is made up of 17 amino acids. Trimming left V 1 base short and J 6 bases short, with 16 bases between. CDR1 and CDR2 from the germline V gene are KGHSH and LQKENI. CDR3 sequence: CASSPRREPTSNSPLHF. CDR3 DNA: TGTGCCAGCTCACCACGGAGGGAACCAACAAGTAATTCACCCCTCCACTTT.

This rearrangement joins TRBV7-7 to TRBJ2-1, with a weak D call TRBD2 (5 bases). The V end lost 7 bases, the J end lost 0 bases, and 10 bases lay between the germline ends. This CDR3 contains 14 residues. CDR1 SSHAT and CDR2 FNYEAQ come from the germline V gene (reference sequence). This chain's CDR3 is CASKKDFSYNEQFF. The CDR3, as DNA: TGTGCCAGCAAAAAGGACTTCTCCTACAATGAGCAGTTCTTC.

The V and J genes are TRBV5-1 and TRBJ1-1, with 12 nucleotides matching TRBD1. After removal of 4 bases from V and 4 bases from J, the junction contained 2 bases not matched to a gene. The length of the CDR3 is 14 residues. Germline values: CDR1 SGHRS, CDR2 YFSETQ. The DNA of the CDR3 is TGCGCCAGCAGCGGGACAGGGGGCGGCACTGAAGCTTTCTTT. Protein product: CASSGTGGGTEAFF. The full variable domain, rest sourced from reference TRBV5-1 and TRBJ1-1, is KAGVTQTPRYLIKTRGQQVTLSCSPISGHRSVSWYQQTPGQGLQFLFEYFSETQRNKGNFPGRFSGRQFSNSRSEMNVSTLELGDSALYLCASSGTGGGTEAFFGQGTRLTVV.

The chain links TRBV7-3 to TRBJ2-5, with a possible D match to TRBD1 (6 bases). V was pared by 5 bases and J by 4 bases, with 17 bases between. Per the germline V gene, CDR1 is SGHTA and CDR2 is FQGTGA. The CDR3 is 15 amino acids. CDR3 protein: CASSLQGPPGETQYF. CDR3 coding DNA: TGTGCCAGCAGCCTACAGGGTCCCCCTGGAGAGACCCAGTACTTC.

V usage is TRBV2 and J usage is TRBJ2-7, with a weak D call TRBD2 (5 bases). The germline V gene encodes CDR1 SNHLY and CDR2 FYNNEI. CDR3 length: 12 amino acids. The ends were cut back, 8 bases at V and 5 bases at J, with 13 bases in the middle. The CDR3 protein is CASRNRGNEQYF. The CDR3 DNA follows: TGTGCCAGCCGGAACCGGGGTAACGAGCAGTACTTC.

This clone was observed a handful of times. V gene TRBV4-1 combines with J gene TRBJ1-5, with D perhaps TRBD1 (5 bases). V lost 0 bases to trimming and J lost 1 base, with 13 bases between them. CDR1 and CDR2 (germline): MGHRA, YSYEKL. This CDR3 is 17 amino acids long. Here the CDR3 DNA reads TGCGCCAGCAGCCAAGATAGCAGGGTAAAGAGCAATCAGCCCCAGCATTTT. Protein product: CASSQDSRVKSNQPQHF.

V is TRBV4-1 and J is TRBJ1-1, with 9 bases matching TRBD1. Germline trimming cut 4 bases from V and 4 bases from J; bases unmatched to any gene: 4. CDR3 size: 14 residues. Germline CDR1 and CDR2: MGHRA and YSYEKL. CDR3 sequence reads: CASSPRDRATEAFF. The DNA for the CDR3 is TGCGCCAGCAGCCCCAGGGACAGGGCCACTGAAGCTTTCTTT.

This clone turned up a few times. The J gene is TRBJ1-5, the V gene TRBV29-1, with D uncertain. The CDR3 consists of 13 residues. Per germline, CDR1 SQVTM and CDR2 ANQGSEA. Trimming stripped 5 bases from V and 1 base from J, with 9 bases between. In nucleotides, the CDR3 is TGCAGCGTTTCGGGCGCGAGCAATCAGCCCCAGCATTTT. Residues: CSVSGASNQPQHF.

This chain links TRBV28 with TRBJ2-1; perhaps TRBD1 as D (5 bases). The V gene's germline CDR1 is MDHEN and CDR2 SYDVKM. This CDR3 region has 17 residues. V was clipped by 6 bases and J by 0 bases, with 18 bases between them. The CDR3 protein is CASSPTGGAHSYNEQFF. The CDR3 bases are TGTGCCAGCAGCCCCACAGGCGGAGCTCACTCCTACAATGAGCAGTTCTTC.

The chain joins TRBV2 to TRBJ2-4, with D maybe TRBD1 (6 bases). Germline V CDR1 and CDR2: SNHLY, FYNNEI. This CDR3 is 14 amino acids long. V was shortened by 6 bases and J by 1 base, with 10 bases between the two germline ends. The CDR3 region is CASRFDRAKNIQYF. In DNA, the CDR3 is TGTGCCAGCAGGTTCGACAGGGCCAAAAACATTCAGTACTTC.

The rearrangement uses TRBV5-5 and TRBJ1-2; 10 bases line up with TRBD1. V lost 0 bases to trimming and J lost 0 bases; unmatched junction nucleotides: 8. The CDR3 has 18 residues. Germline values: CDR1 SGHKS, CDR2 YYEKEE (reference sequence). The CDR3 region is CASSLGNRDRGTNYGYTF. CDR3 nucleotides: TGTGCCAGCAGCTTGGGGAACCGGGACAGGGGAACTAACTATGGCTACACCTTC.

The V and J genes are TRBV9 and TRBJ1-2; 12 bases are shared with TRBD1. In germline, CDR1 is SGDLS, CDR2 YYNGEE. With V trimmed by 3 bases and J by 7 bases, 7 bases remained unmatched. The CDR3 contains 15 residues. This CDR3 is CASSGPGQGASGYTF. The CDR3 bases are TGTGCCAGCAGCGGCCCGGGACAGGGGGCTTCTGGCTACACCTTC.

The rearrangement links TRBV28 to TRBJ2-5; 11 bases match TRBD2. The CDR3 loop spans 16 amino acids. V was clipped by 2 bases and J by 9 bases; unmatched bases: 11. Germline lookup yields CDR1 MDHEN and CDR2 SYDVKM. The CDR3 spells CASSLTSGSRTASQYF. The CDR3 DNA follows: TGTGCCAGCAGTTTAACTAGCGGGAGCCGCACCGCGTCCCAGTACTTC.

The V and J genes are TRBV2 and TRBJ1-1; no definite D call. Germline CDR1 is SNHLY and CDR2 is FYNNEI. V was shortened by 8 bases and J by 1 base, with 11 bases between the two germline ends. The CDR3 has 13 residues. CDR3 residues: CASGSVGNTEAFF. CDR3 sequence (DNA): TGTGCCAGCGGCTCGGTAGGGAACACTGAAGCTTTCTTT.